The 22 T cell receptor beta chains in this list originate from one sample, sequenced in a study of T cell repertoires in cytomegalovirus infection. These TCRs' antigens remain unknown. In TCRdb, the reads were re-called with MiXCR into one record per CDR3 protein. This sample yields a few hundred thousand distinct CDR3 sequences, of which about 20% are seen a single time; approximately 20% belongs to the top ten. Sequences were derived from cultured PBMCs, sampled from culture after CMV antigen stimulation. Receptors originate from a human donor in good health (CMV status not recorded). Some clones in this sample may be carry-over from other donors' samples.

This clonotype was seen repeatedly, ten times or more. This rearrangement joins TRBV7-2 to TRBJ1-2; D remains ambiguous. Germline lookup yields CDR1 SGHTA and CDR2 FQGNSA. The CDR3 is 14 residues long. V shed 1 base and J shed 2 bases, with 8 bases lying between them. The CDR3 bases are TGTGCCAGCAGCTTAGTGGTCCAAAACTATGGCTACACCTTC. Its protein is CASSLVVQNYGYTF.

This clonotype was found many times. The rearrangement joins TRBV7-2 to TRBJ1-2; 7 bases are a match to TRBD1. The trim removed 5 bases at V and 1 base at J, leaving 10 bases unmatched. The CDR3 is 16 residues long. Germline CDR1 reads SGHTA; CDR2 reads FQGNSA. CDR3 nucleotides: TGTGCCAGCAGCATCCCGGGGACAGAGATTAACTATGGCTACACCTTC. It translates to CASSIPGTEINYGYTF.

The rearrangement uses TRBV12-3 or TRBV12-4 and TRBJ2-4, with no clear D. V was shortened by 6 bases and J by 0 bases, with 6 bases between the two germline ends. The CDR3 totals 13 residues. The CDR3 sequence: CASRELAKNIQYF. The DNA of the CDR3 is TGTGCCAGCAGGGAGCTAGCCAAAAACATTCAGTACTTC.

This clonotype has only a few counts. This CDR3 reads CASAPGSYNEQFF. The CDR3 nucleotides are TGTGCCAGCGCCCCCGGTTCCTACAATGAGCAGTTCTTC. The chain recombines TRBV6-1 with TRBJ2-1; D is undetermined. Per germline, CDR1 MNHNS and CDR2 SASEGT. The CDR3 sequence is 13 residues long. Trimming removed 8 bases at V and 1 base at J, with 9 bases between.

The rearrangement links TRBV5-4 to TRBJ2-1; 7 nucleotides line up with TRBD1. The germline V gene encodes CDR1 SGHNT and CDR2 YYREEE (reference sequence). The V segment lost 4 bases and the J segment 0 bases; nucleotides outside the gene matches: 10. CDR3 length: 17 residues. The CDR3 DNA sequence: TGTGCCAGCAGCCGACACGGGACAGCCATCTCCTACAATGAGCAGTTCTTC. Its translation is CASSRHGTAISYNEQFF.

Ten or more counts support this clonotype. The junction shows a germline mismatch at one end, possibly a read error. This rearrangement joins TRBV7-7 to TRBJ2-5, with D unclear. The CDR3 spans 15 residues. The germline gives CDR1 SSHAT, CDR2 FNYEAQ (reference sequence). This CDR3 is CASSPDGSPGETQYF. CDR3 in DNA: TGTGCTAGCAGCCCAGACGGGTCTCCCGGAGAGACCCAGTACTTC.

There are a few counts of this clonotype. This chain connects TRBV6-2 or TRBV6-3 to TRBJ2-7, with 8 positions matching TRBD2. V shed 5 bases and J 5 bases; nucleotides not matched to a gene: 5. There are 13 residues in the CDR3. Germline-derived CDR1 and CDR2 are MNHEY and SVGEGT. This chain's CDR3 is CASSGGLVNEQYF. CDR3 DNA: TGTGCCAGCAGTGGGGGACTAGTAAACGAGCAGTACTTC.

J is TRBJ2-1 and V is TRBV6-5; D is unresolved. The germline V gene encodes CDR1 MNHEY and CDR2 SVGAGI. The CDR3 is 13 residues long. Between the trimmed V and J ends, which lost 4 bases and 4 bases, there was a span of 8 bases. Here the CDR3 DNA reads TGTGCCAGCAGTTCGACCGTATACAATGAGCAGTTCTTC. This translates into CASSSTVYNEQFF.

The rearrangement links TRBV19 to TRBJ1-1; tentative D call: TRBD1 (6 bases). The V gene's germline CDR1 is LNHDA and CDR2 SQIVND (reference sequence). V lost 6 bases to trimming and J lost 5 bases, with 16 bases between them. This CDR3 has 14 amino acids. The CDR3 nucleotides read TGTGCCAGTAGAGAACAGGGAGGAGGGACTGAAGCTTTCTTT. Its translation: CASREQGGGTEAFF.

This clonotype has a count of ten or more. This chain connects TRBV7-2 to TRBJ2-3, with TRBD2 matching over 8 bases. The V gene's germline CDR1 is SGHTA and CDR2 FQGNSA. The CDR3 has 16 residues. The trim removed 6 bases at V and 2 bases at J, leaving 10 bases unmatched. Here the CDR3 reads CASSSPGTSATDTQYF. CDR3 coding DNA: TGTGCCAGCAGTTCGCCGGGGACTAGTGCCACAGATACGCAGTATTTT.

This clonotype turned up a few times. The chain is built from TRBV30 and TRBJ2-7; TRBD1 aligns across 8 bases. The V and J ends lost 0 bases and 3 bases, in that order; junction bases with no gene match: 7. CDR3 length: 15 amino acids. Per the germline V gene, CDR1 is GTSNPN and CDR2 is SVGIG (reference sequence). The CDR3 DNA follows: TGTGCCTGGAGTGTATATGGGGGACAGGTCTACGAGCAGTACTTC. This sequence encodes CAWSVYGGQVYEQYF.

This clonotype was counted many times. V and J are TRBV7-9 and TRBJ2-7; 10 bases map to TRBD2. The germline gives CDR1 SEHNR, CDR2 FQNEAQ (reference sequence). With 1 base clipped from V and 6 bases from J, the junction kept 9 bases outside the gene matches. There are 16 residues in the CDR3. The CDR3 spells CASSLVPSGSMSEQYV. The DNA of the CDR3 is TGTGCCAGCAGCTTAGTCCCTAGCGGGAGTATGTCCGAGCAGTACGTC.

In this sample, this clonotype turned up a few times. The CDR3 protein is CASSYPTEAFF. CDR3 nucleotide sequence: TGTGCCAGCAGTTATCCCACTGAAGCTTTCTTT. This chain connects TRBV2 to TRBJ1-1; D gene uncertain. Germline V gene data show CDR1 as SNHLY and CDR2 as FYNNEI. V was trimmed by 5 bases and J by 4 bases, leaving 5 bases between them. The CDR3 totals 11 residues.

This chain uses TRBV7-6 with TRBJ2-1; 8 bases line up with TRBD2. Per the germline V gene, CDR1 is SGHVS and CDR2 is FNYEAQ. The CDR3 spans 15 residues. V shed 3 bases and J 6 bases; nucleotides not matched to a gene: 7. The chain's CDR3 is CASSFREGLSNEQFF. CDR3 DNA sequence: TGTGCCAGCAGCTTCCGGGAGGGTCTAAGCAATGAGCAGTTCTTC.

The rearrangement uses TRBV10-3 and TRBJ2-7; 8 bases are a match to TRBD1. CDR3 length equals 15 residues. Germline V gene sequence: CDR1 ENHRY, CDR2 SYGVKD. The J segment lost 2 bases and the V segment lost 6 bases, leaving 9 bases of the junction unmatched. The CDR3 sequence is CAISGTGLSTYEQYV. DNA of the CDR3: TGTGCCATCAGCGGGACAGGCCTTAGTACCTACGAGCAGTACGTC.

This clonotype occurred a few times. CDR3 nucleotides: TGTGCCAGCAGCTTATTCCCCTTATTCCCTGTTGGTAGGAGGCTCAGCGCTGAGCAGTTCTTC. Amino acids: CASSLFPLFPVGRRLSAEQFF. The chain is built from TRBV7-6 and TRBJ2-1; D possibly corresponds to TRBD2 (5 bases). V was pared by 2 bases and J by 9 bases, with 35 bases between. The CDR3 sequence is 21 residues long. Germline lookup yields CDR1 SGHVS and CDR2 FNYEAQ. Supplemented by reference TRBV7-6 and TRBJ2-1, the full variable domain reads GAGVSQSPRYKVTKRGQDVALRCDPISGHVSLYWYRQALGQGPEFLTYFNYEAQQDKSGLPNDRFSAERPEGSISTLTIQRTEQRDSAMYRCASSLFPLFPVGRRLSAEQFFGPGTRLTVL.

This clonotype was picked up a small number of times. This chain links TRBV27 with TRBJ2-7, with 10 nucleotides matching TRBD2. Germline CDR1 MNHEY, CDR2 SMNVEV (reference sequence). J lost 0 bases, V lost 7 bases, and 0 bases had no gene match. The CDR3 covers 13 residues. DNA of the CDR3: TGTGCCAGCACTAGCGGGAGCTCCTACGAGCAGTACTTC. Protein sequence: CASTSGSSYEQYF.

J is TRBJ2-7 and V is TRBV4-1; D is undetermined. Germline V gene sequence: CDR1 MGHRA, CDR2 YSYEKL. The CDR3 loop spans 14 amino acids. V lost 2 bases to trimming and J lost 4 bases, with 12 bases between them. The CDR3, as DNA: TGCGCCAGCAGCCAACTAAAGAAGAGTTACGAGCAGTACTTC. It yields the protein CASSQLKKSYEQYF.

Here the CDR3 reads CASSQEGSNTEAFF. Here the CDR3 DNA reads TGTGCCAGCAGCCAAGAGGGGTCGAACACTGAAGCTTTCTTT. The V and J genes are TRBV3-1 and TRBJ1-1; D not certain. CDR3 size: 14 residues. CDR1 is LGHDT, CDR2 YNNKEL, per germline (reference sequence). With 0 bases removed from V and 1 base from J, the gap between germline ends came to 6 bases.

The chain has TRBV6-6 and TRBJ1-3; tentative D call: TRBD1 (6 bases). This CDR3 is 15 amino acids long. Looked up from germline, CDR1 is MNHNY and CDR2 is SVGAGI (reference sequence). V gave up 0 bases and J gave up 4 bases, with 10 bases separating them. The CDR3 DNA is TGTGCCAGCAGTTACTCCGCCCAGGGGGGAAACACCATATATTTT. Protein product: CASSYSAQGGNTIYF.

This clonotype occurred many times. The chain carries TRBV7-6 and TRBJ1-4; D not resolved. Trimming shortened V by 4 bases and J by 3 bases, and 21 bases separated the two germline ends. The germline V gene has CDR1 SGHVS and CDR2 FNYEAQ. The CDR3 extends over 18 amino acids. CDR3 sequence (DNA): TGTGCCAGCAGCTCAACGGCGAGGCGGGGAGAATCTAATGAAAAACTGTTTTTT. Amino acid sequence: CASSSTARRGESNEKLFF.

This clonotype was found many times. The chain uses TRBV12-3 or TRBV12-4 and TRBJ1-1; no definite D call. The V gene lost 7 bases and the J gene lost 6 bases, with 9 bases spanning the gap. The CDR3 contains 11 residues. CDR3 loop: CASIRAAEAFF. DNA for the CDR3: TGTGCCAGCATAAGGGCTGCTGAAGCTTTCTTT.